This T cell receptor (beta chain) was obtained from a study of T cells in narcolepsy. With 3 bases removed from V and 0 bases from J, the gap between germline ends came to 10 bases. CDR1 and CDR2 from the germline V gene are LNHDA and SQIVND (reference sequence). The CDR3 has 15 residues. Using immunoSEQ multiplex PCR, the repertoire was profiled, and TCRdb retains in-frame clones only, with some absent. The data hold roughly 24,000 clones, with approximately 81% observed a single time. Study results and limitations: Autoreactive clonotypes reportedly recurred in blood of same and different patients, not controls.

In the case of this clone: Its target is unknown.

The sequence was collected from a human donor in good health. Source material: memory (CD45RA-) CD4+ T cells from blood. The chain carries TRBV19 and TRBJ2-3, with D unclear. The CDR3, as DNA: TGTGCCAGTAGTATCAAGGACCAAAGCACAGATACGCAGTATTTT. It is translated as CASSIKDQSTDTQYF.